The text below deals with one TCR beta chain. Its target is unknown. The sample originates from a study of graft-versus-host responses after intestinal transplantation. Study overall: Transplant types were multivisceral, liver-intestinal, or isolated intestinal. Whole-study results and caveats: Across patients carrying graft-donor T cell macrochimerism, allografts held high graft-versus-host to host-versus-graft clonal ratios.

Method: immunoSEQ multiplex PCR; TCRdb's copy keeps in-frame clones and lacks some. Of about 120,000 clones in the sample, about 93% are singletons; the top ten hold about 0.11%. Germline values: CDR1 MNHEY, CDR2 SVGAGI. Trimming stripped 0 bases from V and 1 base from J, with 7 bases between. The CDR3 has 15 amino acids. The genes are TRBV6-5 and TRBJ2-1, with D uncertain. This specimen was unstimulated CD4+ T cells sorted from spleen or lymph node cells, taken before intestinal transplant. The clonotype was recovered from a human donor who received an intestinal transplant. CDR3 nucleotides: TGTGCCAGCAGTTACTCGCGGTTATCCTACAATGAGCAGTTCTTC. Translated, it gives CASSYSRLSYNEQFF.